This TCR beta chain derives from a study of T cells in Graves' hyperthyroidism and ophthalmopathy. The V gene's germline CDR1 is KGHSH and CDR2 LQKENI. The V gene lost 2 bases and the J gene lost 1 base, with 8 bases spanning the gap. The CDR3 is made up of 14 amino acids. It was RNA transcripts that yielded the amplified TCR beta CDR3 regions. A set of HTBI primers served as the primers for a first-round RT-PCR of the TCR CDR3. One entry per CDR3 protein results from TCRdb running MiXCR on the multiplex PCR reads. The table records around 600,000 distinct CDR3 sequences, about 14% of them present only once. This clonotype occurred many times.

The chain is built from TRBV18 and TRBJ1-1; D gene unclear. The receptor was derived from a woman in her fifties or sixties with Graves' ophthalmopathy. Sequenced input: blood. This CDR3 reads CASSPKTKNTEAFF. In nucleotides, the CDR3 is TGTGCCAGCTCACCAAAAACAAAGAACACTGAAGCTTTCTTT.